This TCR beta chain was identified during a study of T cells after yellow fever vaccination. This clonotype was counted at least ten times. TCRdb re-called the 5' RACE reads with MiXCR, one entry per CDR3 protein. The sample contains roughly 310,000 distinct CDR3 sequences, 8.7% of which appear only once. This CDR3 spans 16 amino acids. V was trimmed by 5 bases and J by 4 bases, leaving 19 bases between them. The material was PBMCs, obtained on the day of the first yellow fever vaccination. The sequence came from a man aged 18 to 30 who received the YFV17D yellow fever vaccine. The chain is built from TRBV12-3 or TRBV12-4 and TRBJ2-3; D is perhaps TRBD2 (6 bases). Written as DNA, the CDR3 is TGTGCCAGCAGTCACGGGACTCTTCTTTTTGCAGATACGCAGTATTTT. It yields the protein CASSHGTLLFADTQYF.